A selection of T cell receptor beta chains follows, all from one sample in a study of blood T cell repertoires in COVID-19. Generated by immunoSEQ multiplex PCR, the TCRdb table keeps only in-frame clones and is missing some. The sample lists around 700,000 clones; more than 80% were seen once. Sequences were obtained from peripheral blood. The receptors originated from a woman between 18 and 29 years old with acute or convalescent COVID-19. CDR3s include the opening cysteine and the closing phenylalanine or tryptophan. The D gene is left open where the match is weak. Rows may omit the clone size; those that give it use once, few, many or a size class.

J gene	clone size	V gene	D gene	CDR3 protein	CDR3 DNA
TRBJ1-1	-	TRBV19	-	CASSPSDTEAFF	TGTGCCAGTAGTCCCTCGGACACTGAAGCTTTCTTT
TRBJ1-2	-	TRBV27	TRBD1	CASSREGAGSGYTF	TGTGCCAGCAGTCGGGAGGGGGCAGGGTCCGGCTACACCTTC
TRBJ2-1	once	TRBV18	-	CASSSVEFYNEQFF	TGTGCCAGCTCATCGGTAGAGTTTTACAATGAGCAGTTCTTC
TRBJ2-5	-	TRBV20-1	-	CSASLGETQYF	TGCAGTGCTAGTCTAGGAGAGACCCAGTACTTC
TRBJ2-5	-	TRBV7-3	TRBD1	CASSPGTVGETQYF	TGTGCCAGCAGCCCTGGGACAGTCGGAGAGACCCAGTACTTC
TRBJ1-1	-	TRBV25-1	-	CASSEGSASGFF	TGTGCCAGCAGTGAAGGTTCGGCATCGGGTTTCTTT
TRBJ1-4	once	TRBV4-1	-	CASSQGSAEEKLFF	TGCGCCAGCAGCCAAGGATCAGCGGAGGAAAAACTGTTTTTT
TRBJ2-2	-	TRBV19	-	CASSLFTGELFF	TGTGCCAGTTCGTTGTTCACCGGGGAGCTGTTTTTT
TRBJ2-3	-	TRBV19	-	CASTGLSSTDTQYF	TGTGCCAGTACCGGACTCTCGAGCACAGATACGCAGTATTTT
TRBJ1-6	once	TRBV28	TRBD1	CASSPRQGRRGLDSPLHF	TGTGCCAGCAGTCCGAGACAGGGGCGACGGGGATTGGATTCACCCCTCCACTTT
TRBJ1-2	-	TRBV7-9	-	CASSAPGGVYGYTF	TGTGCCAGCAGCGCTCCGGGGGGCGTCTATGGCTACACCTTC
TRBJ2-3	-	TRBV5-1	-	CASSLGGGTDTQYF	TGCGCCAGCAGCTTGGGGGGAGGCACAGATACGCAGTATTTT
TRBJ2-5	-	TRBV2	-	CASNLFGGDETQYF	TGTGCCAGCAACCTTTTTGGCGGGGACGAGACCCAGTACTTC
TRBJ1-1	-	TRBV10-3	-	CAISEGTGRHTEAFF	TGTGCCATCAGTGAAGGAACAGGGCGACACACTGAAGCTTTCTTT
TRBJ1-2	-	TRBV12-3/TRBV12-4	-	CASSSENYGYTF	TGTGCCAGTTCTTCTGAGAACTATGGCTACACCTTC
TRBJ2-1	-	TRBV24-1	-	CATSDPPPEGGEQFF	TGTGCCACCAGTGACCCTCCCCCGGAGGGCGGTGAGCAGTTCTTC
TRBJ1-4	-	TRBV10-1	-	CAGSHSRVGYEKLFF	TGCGCCGGCAGCCACAGCAGGGTAGGGTACGAAAAACTGTTTTTT
TRBJ2-3	-	TRBV27	-	CASSLYPGPGADTQYF	TGTGCCAGCAGTTTATACCCAGGGCCAGGGGCAGATACGCAGTATTTT
TRBJ2-6	-	TRBV24-1	TRBD1	CATSGDRGRSGANVLTF	TGTGCCACCAGTGGCGACAGGGGGAGGTCTGGGGCCAACGTCCTGACTTTC
TRBJ2-3	-	TRBV6-4	TRBD2	CASSEAGGTDTQYF	TGTGCCAGCAGTGAAGCGGGGGGCACAGATACGCAGTATTTT
TRBJ1-4	-	TRBV11-2	TRBD1	CASSFRQGHINEKLFF	TGTGCCAGCAGCTTCCGACAGGGGCATATTAATGAAAAACTGTTTTTT
TRBJ2-3	-	TRBV2	-	CASSRTASTDTQYF	TGTGCCAGCAGTCGGACAGCTAGCACAGATACGCAGTATTTT
TRBJ2-7	-	TRBV19	TRBD2	CASSPTSGGSYEQYF	TGTGCCAGTAGTCCGACTAGCGGGGGCTCCTACGAGCAGTACTTC
TRBJ1-1	-	TRBV2	-	CASSPLLTEAFF	TGTGCCAGCAGTCCCCTTCTCACTGAAGCTTTCTTT
TRBJ2-1	-	TRBV9	TRBD2	CASSATSGALLEQFF	TGTGCCAGCAGCGCGACTAGCGGGGCGCTTCTTGAGCAGTTCTTC
TRBJ2-5	-	TRBV30	-	CAWDWRNTQYF	TGTGCCTGGGACTGGCGAAATACCCAGTACTTC
TRBJ1-2	-	TRBV2	-	CASSVGGSYGYTF	TGTGCCAGCAGCGTAGGGGGTTCCTATGGCTACACCTTC
TRBJ1-6	-	TRBV30	TRBD1	CAWSAAGTANSPLHF	TGTGCCTGGAGTGCGGCCGGGACAGCAAATTCACCCCTCCACTTT
TRBJ1-1	-	TRBV19	-	CASRANLMNTEAFF	TGTGCCAGTAGGGCCAATTTGATGAACACTGAAGCTTTCTTT
TRBJ1-3	-	TRBV6-5	-	CASRRDSLGNTIYF	TGTGCCAGCAGGCGCGACAGTCTAGGAAACACCATATATTTT
TRBJ1-2	-	TRBV6-5	-	CASSAQGIGGYTF	TGTGCCAGCAGCGCGCAGGGTATCGGTGGCTACACCTTC
TRBJ2-5	-	TRBV2	TRBD2	CASSGGGETQYF	TGTGCCAGCAGCGGCGGGGGAGAGACCCAGTACTTC
TRBJ1-4	-	TRBV5-1	TRBD1	CASSLRQGRSEKLFF	TGCGCCAGCAGCCTAAGACAGGGGAGGAGTGAAAAACTGTTTTTT
TRBJ1-5	-	TRBV18	TRBD1	CASSTGNQPQHF	TGTGCCAGCTCGACAGGGAATCAGCCCCAGCATTTT
TRBJ2-3	once	TRBV3-1/TRBV3-2	-	CASSQEIRGSLRRDTQYF	TGTGCCAGCAGCCAAGAGATTCGTGGCAGTTTAAGAAGAGATACGCAGTATTTT
TRBJ1-4	-	TRBV7-9	-	CASSLVTARGEKLFF	TGTGCCAGCAGCTTAGTGACAGCTAGGGGGGAAAAACTGTTTTTT
TRBJ1-1	once	TRBV20-1	-	CSALDSGEAFF	TGCAGTGCTCTAGACTCGGGTGAAGCTTTCTTT
TRBJ1-5	-	TRBV5-8	-	CASSRGFRLPQHF	TGTGCCAGCAGTAGAGGGTTTCGATTGCCCCAGCATTTT
TRBJ2-7	-	TRBV4-3	TRBD2	CASSQDGRLAGSYEQYF	TGCGCCAGCAGCCAAGATGGTCGACTAGCGGGGTCCTACGAGCAGTACTTC
TRBJ1-1	few	TRBV4-1	-	CASSQGVLGRRMNTEAFF	TGCGCCAGCAGCCAAGGCGTCCTCGGTCGGAGGATGAACACTGAAGCTTTCTTT
TRBJ1-3	-	TRBV10-3	-	CAISESARGGGNTIYF	TGTGCCATCAGTGAGTCCGCCAGAGGGGGAGGAAACACCATATATTTT
TRBJ1-2	-	TRBV5-1	TRBD1	CASRRRTGNDYGYTF	TGCGCCAGCCGAAGAAGGACAGGGAATGATTATGGCTACACCTTC
TRBJ1-4	-	TRBV18	-	CASSPQGSNEKLFF	TGTGCCAGCTCACCCCAGGGTTCTAATGAAAAACTGTTTTTT
TRBJ2-3	-	TRBV4-3	TRBD1	CASSPGQGNTDTQYF	TGCGCCAGCAGCCCCGGACAGGGGAACACAGATACGCAGTATTTT
TRBJ1-6	-	TRBV24-1	-	CATSDLLLSSPLHF	TGTGCCACCAGTGATTTGCTTTTGAGTTCACCCCTCCACTTT
TRBJ2-3	few	TRBV6-2/TRBV6-3	-	CASSSAASTDTQYF	TGTGCCAGCAGTTCGGCGGCCAGCACAGATACGCAGTATTTT
TRBJ1-2	-	TRBV11-2	-	CASSLGVGLQGGYTF	TGTGCCAGCAGCTTAGGGGTAGGACTTCAAGGTGGCTACACCTTC
TRBJ2-1	-	TRBV19	TRBD1	CASSMGTGGSYNEQFF	TGTGCCAGTAGTATGGGGACAGGGGGATCCTACAATGAGCAGTTCTTC
TRBJ1-6	-	TRBV18	-	CASSSGPPSSYNSPLHF	TGTGCCAGCTCATCTGGGCCTCCGAGCTCCTATAATTCACCCCTCCACTTT
TRBJ1-5	-	TRBV19	-	CASRRGREPNQPQHF	TGTGCCAGTAGAAGGGGTCGGGAGCCCAATCAGCCCCAGCATTTT
TRBJ2-1	-	TRBV6-2/TRBV6-3	TRBD2	CASSYQRGVEFF	TGTGCCAGCAGTTACCAGCGGGGTGTGGAGTTCTTC
TRBJ2-3	-	TRBV10-3	TRBD1	CAISGQGRVGTDTQYF	TGTGCCATCAGTGGACAGGGTCGGGTCGGCACAGATACGCAGTATTTT
TRBJ2-3	-	TRBV5-4	TRBD1	CASSTGQGLDTQYF	TGTGCCAGCAGCACCGGACAGGGGTTAGATACGCAGTATTTT